This TCR beta chain was documented in a study of Ad26.COV2.S vaccination and SARS-CoV-2 variants. Study as a whole: Intramuscular Ad26.COV2.S at 5x10^10 or 1x10^11 viral particles.

V was cut by 6 bases and J by 1 base, with 13 bases left in between. The CDR3 covers 15 residues. Germline-derived CDR1 and CDR2 are MNHEY and SVGAGI. General study findings and limits: Reports say spike-specific CD8+ and CD4+ T cell responses covered substantial breadth after vaccination. An underestimation of total T cell responses may have resulted from the TCR breadth and depth analyses.

Documented treatment: some 20 received Ad26.COV2.S at low or high dose, single or two shots; a few received placebo; per-sample allocation not given. It was on day 63 after the first vaccine or placebo injection that samples were taken. The vaccine delivered Wuhan-strain SARS-CoV-2 spike through an Ad26 vector. Produced via immunoSEQ multiplex PCR; TCRdb's table is partial and in-frame only. The sample includes about 400,000 clones, roughly nine tenths of them seen just once. Details on this clone: As yet, its antigen is unknown.

The chain links TRBV6-5 to TRBJ1-5; D is undetermined. The clonotype was recovered from a person aged 18 to 65 who received the Ad26.COV2.S COVID-19 vaccine or a placebo. The sequences come from peripheral blood, collected in a trial of Ad26.COV2.S vaccine versus placebo. CDR3 sequence: CASSQGLSSNQPQHF. The CDR3 bases are TGTGCCAGCAGCCAAGGACTGTCAAGCAATCAGCCCCAGCATTTT.